Each of the 17 T cell receptor beta chains below was sequenced from the same sample in a study of glioma-infiltrating T cells after dendritic cell vaccination listed by TCRdb under 2016. The time point label of this sample denotes: after dendritic cell vaccination, including at tumor progression/relapse. Library preparation used the immunoSEQ multiplex PCR assay. TCRdb obtained this table from immuneACCESS and retained in-frame rearrangements with V and J assigned. These tables miss some clones; where compared with another copy, unresolved V genes account for less than half of the shortfall, and the remainder is unexplained. The sample records 72,000 or so clones, about nine tenths of which are singletons. Around 2.3% of the sample goes to the ten largest clones. This specimen consisted of blood, obtained after dendritic cell vaccination. Source of these receptors: a human donor with glioblastoma.

The chain combines TRBV18 with TRBJ2-1; the match to TRBD2 covers 9 bases. CDR1 KGHSH and CDR2 LQKENI come from the germline V gene. The CDR3 sequence is 16 residues long. After removal of 0 bases from V and 8 bases from J, the junction contained 8 bases not matched to a gene. The CDR3 DNA reads TGTGCCAGCTCACCACCGGGAGCGGGGGGCTTATATGAGCAGTTCTTC. Its protein is CASSPPGAGGLYEQFF. Looking up the rest from reference TRBV18 and TRBJ2-1 gives the full variable domain: NAGVMQNPRHLVRRRGQEARLRCSPMKGHSHVYWYRQLPEEGLKFMVYLQKENIIDESGMPKERFSAEFPKEGPSILRIQQVVRGDSAAYFCASSPPGAGGLYEQFFGPGTRLTVL.

Turning to this clone: Within the sample, other DNA sequences also encode this same CDR3. The rearrangement joins TRBV27 to TRBJ2-7; TRBD1 is a possible D gene (6 bases). V shed 2 bases and J shed 1 base, with 6 bases lying between them. This CDR3 has 13 residues. Germline lookup yields CDR1 MNHEY and CDR2 SMNVEV (reference sequence). CDR3 protein: CASSLQGSYEQYF. DNA for the CDR3: TGTGCCAGCAGTTTACAGGGGTCCTACGAGCAGTACTTC.

The rearrangement uses TRBV6-5 and TRBJ1-1; D unclear. Trimming took off 2 bases at V and 5 bases at J, with 15 bases between the two ends. Germline CDR1 and CDR2: MNHEY and SVGAGI. The CDR3 is 15 residues long. This chain's CDR3 is CASSYPGLGRTEAFF. In DNA, the CDR3 is TGTGCCAGCAGTTACCCGGGCCTCGGGAGGACTGAAGCTTTCTTT.

This clone appeared once. The chain has TRBV6-1 and TRBJ2-4; 8 bases agree with TRBD2. Per germline, CDR1 MNHNS and CDR2 SASEGT. V lost 1 base, J lost 1 base, and 9 bases stayed unmatched. The CDR3 length is 18 residues. CDR3 coding DNA: TGTGCCAGCAGTGAAGAGAACGGGGGGGCTCGGGCCAAAAACATTCAGTACTTC. Translating gives CASSEENGGARAKNIQYF.

The rearrangement links TRBV4-3 to TRBJ2-2, with TRBD2 matching 8 bases. V trimming: 0 bases; J trimming: 5 bases; junction bases outside the gene matches: 11. The length of the CDR3 is 18 residues. The germline CDR1 and CDR2 sequences are LGHNA and YSLEER. The CDR3 DNA reads TGCGCCAGCAGCCAAGATCAACTAGCGGAGGTTGGGACCGGGGAGCTGTTTTTT. Its translation is CASSQDQLAEVGTGELFF.

V gene TRBV6-6 combines with J gene TRBJ2-7; D possibly corresponds to TRBD1 (8 bases). Germline V gene lookup returns CDR1 MNHNY and CDR2 SVGAGI (reference sequence). CDR3 length: 12 amino acids. The V gene lost 6 bases and the J gene lost 6 bases, with 12 bases spanning the gap. The CDR3 DNA reads TGTGCCAGCAGACAGGGGGGGGGCGAGCAGTACTTC. Translating gives CASRQGGGEQYF.

This clone was seen once. The genes are TRBV27 and TRBJ1-2; 8 bases match TRBD1. The CDR3 has 19 amino acids. The junction had 25 bases not matched to a gene; V was cut back by 5 bases and J by 8 bases. Germline V gives CDR1 MNHEY, CDR2 SMNVEV (reference sequence). The CDR3: CASSVLTTGQGGEFEGYTF. The CDR3 coding sequence is TGTGCCAGCAGTGTCCTGACAACCGGACAGGGTGGCGAATTCGAGGGCTACACCTTC.

This chain connects TRBV27 to TRBJ1-2; D ambiguous. CDR1 is MNHEY and CDR2 is SMNVEV in the germline V gene (reference sequence). V lost 3 bases, J lost 5 bases, and 13 bases lay in between. The CDR3 sequence is 14 residues long. CDR3 in DNA: TGTGCCAGCAGTTTGGCTGGCGGCGGGTATGGCTACACCTTC. The encoded protein is CASSLAGGGYGYTF.

This sequence joins TRBV25-1 and TRBJ1-1, with 7 nucleotides matching TRBD1. V trimming: 5 bases; J trimming: 6 bases; junction bases outside the gene matches: 6. The CDR3 length is 13 residues. The germline gives CDR1 MGHDK, CDR2 SYGVNS. The CDR3 sequence is CASSSGGSPEAFF. For the CDR3, the DNA is TGTGCCAGCAGTTCAGGGGGGAGTCCTGAAGCTTTCTTT.

The chain couples TRBV4-3 to TRBJ2-1; 10 bases fit TRBD2. J gave up 9 bases and V 2 bases, and 7 bases lay outside the gene matches. This CDR3 region has 15 residues. Germline values: CDR1 LGHNA, CDR2 YSLEER. The CDR3, as DNA: TGCGCCAGCAGCCAACTAGCGGGAGTATACGGTGAGCAGTTCTTC. Protein sequence: CASSQLAGVYGEQFF.

The chain is built from TRBV6-1 and TRBJ2-1; maybe TRBD1 (6 bases). The V gene's germline CDR1 is MNHNS and CDR2 SASEGT. There are 13 residues in the CDR3. Trimming stripped 1 base from V and 6 bases from J, with 7 bases between. CDR3 bases: TGTGCCAGCAGTGAAGGGACAGCCAATGAGCAGTTCTTC. Residues: CASSEGTANEQFF.

The chain has TRBV15 and TRBJ1-5; D might be TRBD1 (5 bases). Deletions cut 4 bases from V and 2 bases from J, with 12 bases between. Germline V gene lookup returns CDR1 LNHNV and CDR2 YYDKDF (reference sequence). The CDR3 has 15 amino acids. The CDR3 DNA reads TGTGCCACCAGCATCGGGGGTAGCGGCAATCAGCCCCAGCATTTT. Its protein is CATSIGGSGNQPQHF.

The gene calls are TRBV29-1 and TRBJ2-7; 11 bases line up with TRBD2. V dropped 5 bases and J dropped 5; count of bases not matched to a gene: 5. The CDR3 runs to 13 residues. CDR1 is SQVTM, CDR2 ANQGSEA, per germline. The CDR3 nucleotides are TGCAGCGTTTTAGCGGGAGGGGACGACGAGCAGTACTTC. Its translation: CSVLAGGDDEQYF.

The chain combines TRBV29-1 with TRBJ2-1; D might be TRBD2 (6 bases). V lost 6 bases and J lost 8, with 20 bases in between. Germline V CDR1 and CDR2: SQVTM, ANQGSEA. CDR3 length: 14 amino acids. CDR3 sequence reads: CSVSPGLMGHEQFF. The DNA for the CDR3 is TGCAGCGTCTCCCCGGGACTCATGGGCCATGAGCAGTTCTTC.

This clone has only a few counts. This chain uses TRBV5-1 with TRBJ2-7, with D possibly TRBD2 on 5 matching bases. The CDR3 has 13 amino acids. From germline, CDR1 is SGHRS and CDR2 YFSETQ. The V and J ends lost 5 bases and 3 bases respectively, with 12 bases between them. CDR3 nucleotides: TGCGCCAGCAGGGAGGCCGGGCACTACGAGCAGTACTTC. This translates into CASREAGHYEQYF.

The chain links TRBV6-5 to TRBJ2-7; 10 positions match TRBD1. The CDR3 extends over 14 amino acids. Germline lookup yields CDR1 MNHEY and CDR2 SVGAGI. The trim removed 6 bases at V and 6 bases at J, leaving 8 bases unmatched. CDR3 sequence (DNA): TGTGCCAGCAGCCCTAGACAGGGGGCGGGCGAGCAGTACTTC. It specifies CASSPRQGAGEQYF.

A single count supports this clone. This rearrangement joins TRBV19 to TRBJ2-3; tentatively, D is TRBD1 (6 bases). V was pared by 1 base and J by 5 bases, with 13 bases between. This CDR3 is built from 15 residues. Germline lookup yields CDR1 LNHDA and CDR2 SQIVND (reference sequence). The CDR3, as DNA: TGTGCCAGTAGTATAGGCGCGGCAGGGGAAGATACGCAGTATTTT. This translates into CASSIGAAGEDTQYF.